The 32 T cell receptor beta chains below come from one sample, sequenced in a study of shared clonotypes between healthy human individuals. Clones were sequenced by immunoSEQ multiplex PCR, and TCRdb holds only the in-frame ones, with some missing. Altogether approximately 1.5 million clones are present, 98% being singletons, with the ten largest covering roughly 0.4%. Material for sequencing was naive CD4+ T cells sorted from blood. As to subset: CD45RA+ positively selected. The receptors originated from a man aged 25-45 years in good health.

As to this clone: A junction boundary mismatches the germline segment, possibly from a read error. Here the CDR3 reads CASSKSPGTDHINTGELFF. CDR3 bases: TGCGCCAGCAGTAAATCCCCCGGGACCGACCACATTAACACCGGGGAGCTGTTTTTT. The chain carries TRBV23-1 and TRBJ2-2, with D perhaps matching TRBD1 or TRBD2 (5 bases each). TRBV23-1 is marked as an open reading frame, function uncertain. This CDR3 comprises 19 residues.

In this sample, this clone turned up once. The rearrangement joins TRBV27 to TRBJ2-1; the D gene could be TRBD1 or TRBD2 (8 bases each). The V end was cut by 8 bases, the J end by 1 base, with 24 bases between. The CDR3 covers 18 residues. Germline CDR1 is MNHEY and CDR2 is SMNVEV (reference sequence). The CDR3 loop is CASGPTRGRTGSYNEQFF. The DNA of the CDR3 is TGTGCCAGCGGTCCTACTCGCGGGAGGACAGGGTCCTACAATGAGCAGTTCTTC.

The chain employs TRBV19 and TRBJ2-5; TRBD2 agrees at 8 bases. With 3 bases clipped from V and 4 bases from J, the junction kept 13 bases outside the gene matches. The CDR3 loop spans 17 amino acids. Germline-derived CDR1 and CDR2 are LNHDA and SQIVND (reference sequence). CDR3 DNA: TGTGCCAGTAGTATTGGACGGGAGGGCGGGGTTGGAGAGACCCAGTACTTC. It codes for CASSIGREGGVGETQYF. Based on the CDR3 plus reference TRBV19 and TRBJ2-5, the full variable domain is DGGITQSPKYLFRKEGQNVTLSCEQNLNHDAMYWYRQDPGQGLRLIYYSQIVNDFQKGDIAEGYSVSREKKESFPLTVTSAQKNPTAFYLCASSIGREGGVGETQYFGPGTRLLVL.

About this clone: A junction end diverges from the germline sequence, so it may reflect a read error. The rearrangement links TRBV2 to TRBJ1-2; 7 nucleotides agree with TRBD1. Germline values: CDR1 SNHLY, CDR2 FYNNEI. There are 13 residues in the CDR3. CDR3: CASREGTVYGYTF. DNA for the CDR3: TGTGCCAGCAGGGAAGGGACAGTTTATGGCTACACCTTC.

The genes are TRBV28 and TRBJ2-5, with 9 bases identical to TRBD1. With 6 bases clipped from V and 13 bases from J, the junction kept 9 bases outside the gene matches. Germline-derived CDR1 and CDR2 are MDHEN and SYDVKM. The CDR3 runs to 12 residues. The CDR3 region has the DNA TGTGCCAGCAGCTATCTCGGACAGGGGCTGTACTTC. This sequence encodes CASSYLGQGLYF.

The gene calls are TRBV10-2 and TRBJ1-2; D may be TRBD1 (6 bases). Germline V gene data show CDR1 as WSHSY and CDR2 as SAAADI. The V end lost 4 bases, the J end lost 7 bases, and 19 bases lay between the germline ends. This CDR3 comprises 15 residues. The CDR3 nucleotides read TGCGCCAGCAGTGGCCTCTCACAGGGATCCAGTGGCTACACCTTC. Protein sequence: CASSGLSQGSSGYTF.

The chain joins TRBV9 to TRBJ2-3, with a tentative D call TRBD1 (7 bases). V was pared by 4 bases and J by 10 bases, with 19 bases between. The CDR3 covers 14 residues. From germline, CDR1 is SGDLS and CDR2 YYNGEE. The CDR3 loop is CASSLGLSQGAQYF. The CDR3, as DNA: TGTGCCAGCAGCCTAGGACTATCCCAGGGGGCGCAGTATTTT.

The chain carries TRBV6-6 and TRBJ2-1; TRBD1 aligns across 8 bases. Germline trimming cut 3 bases from V and 8 bases from J; bases unmatched to any gene: 6. Germline-derived CDR1 and CDR2 are MNHNY and SVGAGI (reference sequence). The CDR3 is made up of 14 amino acids. CDR3 residues: CASSYMAGGDEQFF. For the CDR3, the DNA is TGTGCCAGCAGTTATATGGCAGGGGGCGATGAGCAGTTCTTC.

This clone was detected once. V is TRBV9 and J is TRBJ1-3, with unresolved D. The germline V and J ends were trimmed by 3 bases and 2 bases, with 15 bases remaining between them. This CDR3 contains 16 residues. Germline values: CDR1 SGDLS, CDR2 YYNGEE. In DNA form, the CDR3 reads TGTGCCAGCAGCGCCATGGAGGGAGGACCTGGAAACACCATATATTTT. Amino acids: CASSAMEGGPGNTIYF.

The chain has TRBV7-6 and TRBJ2-1; TRBD2 matches 7 bases. V shed 3 bases, J shed 4 bases, and the junction held 9 bases outside the gene matches. The CDR3 spans 16 residues. The germline gives CDR1 SGHVS, CDR2 FNYEAQ. In DNA form, the CDR3 reads TGTGCCAGCAGCTTGGGAGCTAGCGGCAGTTACAATGAGCAGTTCTTC. This gives the protein CASSLGASGSYNEQFF.

This chain's CDR3 is CASSAGGERDLRGEQFF. The CDR3 DNA follows: TGTGCCAGCAGTGCCGGAGGGGAGCGGGATCTGCGGGGGGAGCAGTTCTTC. The chain uses TRBV6-4 and TRBJ2-1, with 7 bases aligning to TRBD2. V shed 4 bases and J 10 bases; nucleotides not matched to a gene: 19. Looked up from germline, CDR1 is MRHNA and CDR2 is SNTAGT. CDR3 size: 17 residues.

The chain is built from TRBV27 and TRBJ2-7, with D maybe TRBD1 (6 bases). V was cut by 5 bases and J by 3 bases, with 23 bases left in between. This CDR3 has 17 amino acids. Germline V gene data show CDR1 as MNHEY and CDR2 as SMNVEV (reference sequence). CDR3 coding DNA: TGTGCCAGCAGTCCAACGCCCTTAACAGGGACGAACTACGAGCAGTACTTC. Its protein product is CASSPTPLTGTNYEQYF.

J is TRBJ1-2 and V is TRBV28; no definite D call. CDR1 MDHEN and CDR2 SYDVKM come from the germline V gene. This CDR3 has 14 amino acids. Trimming shortened V by 6 bases and J by 4 bases, and 15 bases separated the two germline ends. CDR3 sequence: CASSQEILVYGYTF. The CDR3 DNA is TGTGCCAGCAGCCAGGAGATCCTGGTCTATGGCTACACCTTC.

The chain combines TRBV29-1 with TRBJ1-1; 9 bases are a match to TRBD1. CDR3 length: 15 residues. Germline values: CDR1 SQVTM, CDR2 ANQGSEA. With 7 bases clipped from V and 1 base from J, the junction kept 10 bases outside the gene matches. The CDR3 spells CSGVELGQGNTEAFF. CDR3 DNA sequence: TGCAGCGGCGTCGAGCTGGGACAGGGGAACACTGAAGCTTTCTTT.

V and J are TRBV18 and TRBJ1-2; TRBD1 matches 7 bases. This CDR3 is built from 14 residues. Unmatched junction bases numbered 4, after V lost 0 bases and J lost 6 bases. Germline-derived CDR1 and CDR2 are KGHSH and LQKENI. The CDR3 region is CASSPPRDRDGYTF. The DNA for the CDR3 is TGTGCCAGCTCACCACCACGGGACAGAGATGGCTACACCTTC.

This chain links TRBV4-1 with TRBJ2-7; D unresolved. V was trimmed by 4 bases and J by 7 bases, leaving 14 bases between them. The germline V gene has CDR1 MGHRA and CDR2 YSYEKL. The CDR3 extends over 13 amino acids. CDR3 region: CASSRSQEREQYF. For the CDR3, the DNA is TGCGCCAGCAGCCGCAGTCAGGAGAGGGAGCAGTACTTC.

This chain links TRBV11-2 with TRBJ2-1, with a tentative D call TRBD1 (6 bases). Trimming shortened V by 3 bases and J by 9 bases, and 12 bases separated the two germline ends. Germline values: CDR1 SGHAT, CDR2 FQNNGV. The CDR3 spans 13 residues. CDR3 loop: CASSFLWDIEQFF. In DNA, the CDR3 is TGTGCCAGCAGCTTTTTGTGGGACATTGAGCAGTTCTTC.

Regarding this clone: This sample includes further DNA sequences coding for the same CDR3. J is TRBJ1-5 and V is TRBV15; 7 positions match TRBD1. Germline trimming cut 4 bases from V and 2 bases from J; bases unmatched to any gene: 2. The germline V gene encodes CDR1 LNHNV and CDR2 YYDKDF (reference sequence). This CDR3 has 14 residues. CDR3 nucleotide sequence: TGTGCCACCAGCAAAGACAGGGGCAATCAGCCCCAGCATTTT. Translation gives CATSKDRGNQPQHF.

The chain joins TRBV7-9 to TRBJ2-1, with TRBD1 matching 7 bases. This CDR3 comprises 14 residues. V gave up 3 bases and J gave up 7 bases; unmatched junction bases: 6. Germline loops: CDR1 SEHNR, CDR2 FQNEAQ (reference sequence). The CDR3 DNA is TGTGCCAGCAGCTTCTGGACAGGTTTTAATGAGCAGTTCTTC. It codes for CASSFWTGFNEQFF.

This chain's CDR3 is CASTYRGRASYEQYF. The CDR3 coding sequence is TGTGCCAGCACCTACAGGGGGCGTGCGTCCTACGAGCAGTACTTC. This rearrangement joins TRBV2 to TRBJ2-7; 9 nucleotides agree with TRBD1. CDR3 size: 15 residues. J was trimmed by 1 base and V by 7 bases; bases with no gene match: 8. In germline, CDR1 is SNHLY, CDR2 FYNNEI.

J is TRBJ2-3 and V is TRBV7-2, with unresolved D. The germline gives CDR1 SGHTA, CDR2 FQGNSA. Deletions cut 0 bases from V and 4 bases from J, with 8 bases between. The CDR3 is made up of 14 amino acids. The CDR3 is CASSLAGWADTQYF. CDR3 DNA sequence: TGTGCCAGCAGCTTAGCTGGGTGGGCAGATACGCAGTATTTT.

The chain couples TRBV9 to TRBJ2-1; D gene uncertain. The V end was cut by 0 bases, the J end by 6 bases, with 19 bases between. Germline V CDR1 and CDR2: SGDLS, YYNGEE. The CDR3 has 17 amino acids. The CDR3 sequence: CASSVAPGPTFGNEQFF. CDR3 sequence (DNA): TGTGCCAGCAGCGTAGCCCCGGGCCCGACCTTCGGCAATGAGCAGTTCTTC. Full variable domain (rest looked up from reference TRBV9 and TRBJ2-1): DSGVTQTPKHLITATGQRVTLRCSPRSGDLSVYWYQQSLDQGLQFLIQYYNGEERAKGNILERFSAQQFPDLHSELNLSSLELGDSALYFCASSVAPGPTFGNEQFFGPGTRLTVL.

The chain employs TRBV18 and TRBJ2-7; 10 bases agree with TRBD2. V lost 3 bases, J lost 4 bases, and 12 bases stayed unmatched. The CDR3 has 17 residues. Germline CDR1 reads KGHSH; CDR2 reads LQKENI. The CDR3 region has the DNA TGTGCCAGCTCACCGCTTACTAGCGGGATAGGGGAATACGAGCAGTACTTC. It encodes CASSPLTSGIGEYEQYF.

V is TRBV5-1 and J is TRBJ2-2; 12 bases fit TRBD1. In germline, CDR1 is SGHRS, CDR2 YFSETQ. The CDR3 covers 15 residues. J was trimmed by 4 bases and V by 4 bases; bases with no gene match: 2. The CDR3 nucleotides are TGCGCCAGCAGCAGGGACAGGGGGCTCACCGGGGAGCTGTTTTTT. It yields the protein CASSRDRGLTGELFF.

This chain joins TRBV19 and TRBJ2-1; D is ambiguous. Germline CDR1 LNHDA, CDR2 SQIVND (reference sequence). The CDR3 length is 14 residues. V was cut by 9 bases and J by 0 bases, with 12 bases left in between. CDR3 loop: CASTDRSSYNEQFF. Written as DNA, the CDR3 is TGTGCCAGCACCGACCGAAGCTCCTACAATGAGCAGTTCTTC.

The chain links TRBV9 to TRBJ1-4; no reliable D call. V lost 0 bases, J lost 2 bases, and 14 bases lay in between. Germline CDR1 SGDLS, CDR2 YYNGEE. This CDR3 contains 17 residues. DNA for the CDR3: TGTGCCAGCAGCGTAGCTAGTTCAGCGGCGACTAATGAAAAACTGTTTTTT. As protein: CASSVASSAATNEKLFF.

The chain couples TRBV18 to TRBJ2-1; TRBD2 agrees at 14 bases. The germline V gene encodes CDR1 KGHSH and CDR2 LQKENI. CDR3 size: 17 residues. Trimming cost V 0 bases and J 6 bases; bases outside gene matches: 4. The CDR3 reads CASSPPGLAGDINEQFF. The CDR3 DNA sequence: TGTGCCAGCTCACCACCGGGACTAGCGGGAGATATCAATGAGCAGTTCTTC. The whole variable domain, remainder taken from reference TRBV18 and TRBJ2-1, is NAGVMQNPRHLVRRRGQEARLRCSPMKGHSHVYWYRQLPEEGLKFMVYLQKENIIDESGMPKERFSAEFPKEGPSILRIQQVVRGDSAAYFCASSPPGLAGDINEQFFGPGTRLTVL.

The chain is built from TRBV7-3 and TRBJ2-3; 7 nucleotides agree with TRBD1. This CDR3 has 15 amino acids. CDR1 SGHTA and CDR2 FQGTGA come from the germline V gene. V lost 5 bases and J lost 2; bases outside the gene matches: 7. DNA for the CDR3: TGTGCCAGCAGCACGGGACAGCCGCACACAGATACGCAGTATTTT. Its translation: CASSTGQPHTDTQYF.

This clone was detected once. At the DNA level, this CDR3 is encoded by other sequences in the same sample as well. The gene calls are TRBV30 and TRBJ1-1; tentative D call: TRBD1 (5 bases). V lost 0 bases and J lost 0, with 5 bases in between. CDR3 length: 13 residues. Germline CDR1 is GTSNPN and CDR2 is SVGIG (reference sequence). CDR3 in amino acids: CAWSVGVNTEAFF. CDR3 coding DNA: TGTGCCTGGAGTGTAGGGGTGAACACTGAAGCTTTCTTT.

The V call is TRBV4-3, the J call TRBJ1-2, with 7 bases lining up with TRBD1. CDR1 and CDR2 from the germline V gene are LGHNA and YSLEER. The length of the CDR3 is 15 residues. The V gene end was trimmed by 0 bases and the J gene end by 5 bases; junction bases not matched to a gene: 6. The CDR3, as DNA: TGCGCCAGCAGCCAAGATGGGACAGCCTGGTATGGCTACACCTTC. Amino acids: CASSQDGTAWYGYTF.

The rearrangement links TRBV7-3 to TRBJ2-1, with D maybe TRBD1 (6 bases). V was trimmed by 5 bases and J by 6 bases, leaving 23 bases between them. The CDR3 has 17 amino acids. Per the germline V gene, CDR1 is SGHTA and CDR2 is FQGTGA. The CDR3 DNA follows: TGTGCCAGCAGCAGATTCTCGTCGGGACAAACTCTCAATGAGCAGTTCTTC. As protein: CASSRFSSGQTLNEQFF.

This clone is a singleton in its sample. The chain couples TRBV9 to TRBJ1-5; D is uncertain. The ends were cut back, 1 base at V and 3 bases at J, with 8 bases in the middle. This CDR3 is 14 amino acids long. Germline assignment: CDR1 SGDLS and CDR2 YYNGEE. CDR3 region: CASSVSVNNQPQHF. The CDR3 region has the DNA TGTGCCAGCAGCGTATCGGTCAACAATCAGCCCCAGCATTTT.